Given below is one TCR beta chain in context. The CDR3 totals 15 residues. V lost 1 base and J 9 bases, leaving 13 bases between the germline ends. Germline V gives CDR1 MDHEN, CDR2 SYDVKM. The data stem from a study of blood T cell repertoires in COVID-19. Study information: Samples of COVID-19 (acute and convalescent) were obtained from the United States, Italy and Spain.

Data came from immunoSEQ multiplex PCR; TCRdb stores just in-frame clones and leaves some out. Altogether 200,000 to 250,000 clones are present, approximately 85% being singletons, with the ten largest covering roughly 2%. Participants, about 18 to 90 years old, spanned under 30 US areas. V usage is TRBV28 and J usage is TRBJ1-6; D is possibly TRBD1 (5 bases). The origin of this receptor is a woman aged 45-65 years who had recovered from COVID-19. The material sequenced was PBMCs or T cells enriched from blood (not recorded which). CDR3 coding DNA: TGTGCCAGCAGTTTATTCGGCGGGGGGGGTTCACCCCTCCACTTT. It yields the protein CASSLFGGGGSPLHF.